The source of this T cell receptor (beta chain) is a study of blood T cell repertoires in COVID-19. Overall study context: Both acute and convalescent COVID-19 samples were obtained from the United States, Italy and Spain. T cells, B-cell-depleted T cells, or PBMCs supplied cDNA or gDNA.

J gave up 7 bases and V 3 bases, and 3 bases lay outside the gene matches. The CDR3 is 15 amino acids. Germline CDR1 reads SGDLS; CDR2 reads YYNGEE. In the study's own analysis: Nucleated cell number was recorded as an estimate derived from reference gene primer amplification. Only in-frame clones appear in the TCRdb table, and some are missing; sequencing was by immunoSEQ multiplex PCR. V, J and clone size were drawn from that table, and D and trimming were deduced from the DNA. The table records more than 200,000 clones, about 88% of them present only once. This clone was observed a single time. Input material: peripheral blood. The chain recombines TRBV9 with TRBJ2-1; 14 bases agree with TRBD2. The TCR comes from a man aged 35-49 years with acute or convalescent COVID-19. The CDR3 sequence: CASSEGLAGVNEQFF. For the CDR3, the DNA is TGTGCCAGCAGCGAGGGACTAGCGGGAGTTAATGAGCAGTTCTTC.